The rows below give T cell receptor beta chains drawn from one sample of a study of shared clonotypes between healthy human individuals. Data came from immunoSEQ multiplex PCR; TCRdb stores just in-frame clones and leaves some out. The top ten hold 0.1% to 0.15% of the sample, which has 2 million or so clones, roughly 95% seen once. Sequencing was performed on naive CD4+ T cells sorted from blood. These receptors originate from a young man in good health. Both conserved end residues are part of each CDR3. The order of the fields is clone size, J gene, CDR3 length, D gene, V gene, CDR3 DNA, CDR3 protein. A D gene is named only where the DNA matches it firmly. For some rows the clone size is stated as once, few or many, or as a class when expanded; others skip it.

size: -; J: TRBJ1-4; length: 15; D: TRBD1; V: TRBV28; DNA: TGTGCCAGCAGCCGGGACAGGGCGGCTAATGAAAAACTGTTTTTT; CDR3: CASSRDRAANEKLFF
size: -; J: TRBJ2-7; length: 14; D: TRBD2; V: TRBV6-5; DNA: TGTGCCAGCAGTTCTGGACTAGCGGGAATAAAGCAGTACTTC; CDR3: CASSSGLAGIKQYF
size: few; J: TRBJ1-1; length: 13; D: TRBD1; V: TRBV6-5; DNA: TGTGCCAGCAGTTACCCAGGGGGCACTGAAGCTTTCTTT; CDR3: CASSYPGGTEAFF
size: -; J: TRBJ2-3; length: 14; D: -; V: TRBV4-1; DNA: TGCGCCAGCAGCCTTCTCGGAGGCCGAGATACGCAGTATTTT; CDR3: CASSLLGGRDTQYF
size: -; J: TRBJ1-2; length: 16; D: -; V: TRBV19; DNA: TGTGCCAGTAGTATAGTTCACCAGGGGTTCAACTATGGCTACACCTTC; CDR3: CASSIVHQGFNYGYTF
size: -; J: TRBJ2-1; length: 14; D: -; V: TRBV5-1; DNA: TGCGCCAGCAGCTTGGAAAGCGGCTACAATGAGCAGTTCTTC; CDR3: CASSLESGYNEQFF
size: -; J: TRBJ1-5; length: 13; D: -; V: TRBV4-2; DNA: TGTGCCAGCAGCCAAGAAACCGATCAGCCCCAGCATTTT; CDR3: CASSQETDQPQHF
size: -; J: TRBJ1-1; length: 13; D: TRBD1; V: TRBV6-6; DNA: TGTGCCATCCGAGGGGACAGGGGGACTGAAGCTTTCTTT; CDR3: CAIRGDRGTEAFF
size: few; J: TRBJ1-1; length: 10; D: -; V: TRBV30; DNA: TGTGCCTGGGGACGGACTGAAGCTTTCTTT; CDR3: CAWGRTEAFF
size: -; J: TRBJ1-5; length: 14; D: -; V: TRBV30; DNA: TGTGCCTGGAGTCCGGGACGGGACAATCAGCCCCAGCATTTT; CDR3: CAWSPGRDNQPQHF
size: once; J: TRBJ2-2; length: 15; D: -; V: TRBV10-2; DNA: TGCGCCAGCAGTGGAGGTCGGGGAAACACCGGGGAGCTGTTTTTT; CDR3: CASSGGRGNTGELFF
size: -; J: TRBJ1-1; length: 11; D: -; V: TRBV11-3; DNA: TGTGCCAGCAGCGCCGGGGCTGAAGCTTTCTTT; CDR3: CASSAGAEAFF
size: -; J: TRBJ1-1; length: 15; D: -; V: TRBV2; DNA: TGTGCCAGCAGGAAAGACGGGGGAGGGAACACTGAAGCTTTCTTT; CDR3: CASRKDGGGNTEAFF
size: -; J: TRBJ1-4; length: 15; D: -; V: TRBV6-1; DNA: TGTGCCAGCAGCAATAACCTCGGGTCTAATGAAAAACTGTTTTTT; CDR3: CASSNNLGSNEKLFF
size: few; J: TRBJ1-2; length: 14; D: TRBD1; V: TRBV5-4; DNA: TGTGCCAGCAGCTCGGGACAGGGGAGTACCTCCTACACCTTC; CDR3: CASSSGQGSTSYTF
size: -; J: TRBJ1-2; length: 16; D: -; V: TRBV5-1; DNA: TGCGCCAGCAGCCCTGGTGGGACACACATTAACTATGGCTACACCTTC; CDR3: CASSPGGTHINYGYTF
size: -; J: TRBJ2-2; length: 16; D: TRBD1; V: TRBV5-1; DNA: TGCGCCAGCAGCTACGGACAGGGGCTGAACACCGGGGAGCTGTTTTTT; CDR3: CASSYGQGLNTGELFF
size: -; J: TRBJ2-1; length: 15; D: TRBD2; V: TRBV5-4; DNA: TGTGCCAGCAGCTCCCCGACTAGCGGGGGGGCTGAGCAGTTCTTC; CDR3: CASSSPTSGGAEQFF
size: -; J: TRBJ1-1; length: 13; D: -; V: TRBV18; DNA: TGTGCCAGCTCACCAGGGCAGAACACTGAAGCTTTCTTT; CDR3: CASSPGQNTEAFF
size: -; J: TRBJ2-3; length: 14; D: TRBD2; V: TRBV7-7; DNA: TGTGCTAGCAGCTCTGGACTAGCGGGAGATACGCAGTATTTT; CDR3: CASSSGLAGDTQYF
size: -; J: TRBJ1-5; length: 15; D: TRBD1; V: TRBV6-1; DNA: TGTGCCAGCAGTTCACGACAGGGCGGCAATCAGCCCCAGCATTTT; CDR3: CASSSRQGGNQPQHF
size: -; J: TRBJ2-1; length: 15; D: TRBD2; V: TRBV7-3; DNA: TGTGCCAGCAGCTCATCTAGCGGGGGCTGGGATGAGCAGTTCTTC; CDR3: CASSSSSGGWDEQFF
size: -; J: TRBJ2-4; length: 16; D: -; V: TRBV4-2; DNA: TGTGCCAGCAGCCAAGATGATAGCCTAGCCAAAAACATTCAGTACTTC; CDR3: CASSQDDSLAKNIQYF
size: -; J: TRBJ1-2; length: 15; D: TRBD1; V: TRBV7-3; DNA: TGTGCCAGCAGCTTAAATGGGGAAACAGGGGGCGGCTACACCTTC; CDR3: CASSLNGETGGGYTF
size: -; J: TRBJ2-5; length: 13; D: TRBD1; V: TRBV6-5; DNA: TGTGCCACCACGCGGGACAGGGATGAGACCCAGTACTTC; CDR3: CATTRDRDETQYF
size: once; J: TRBJ1-5; length: 14; D: -; V: TRBV30; DNA: TGTGCCTGGAGTGAGGACGTAAGCAATCAGCCCCAGCATTTT; CDR3: CAWSEDVSNQPQHF
size: -; J: TRBJ2-7; length: 14; D: TRBD1; V: TRBV29-1; DNA: TGCAGCGTTGGACAGGGCTCAAGCTCGTCCGAGCAGTACTTC; CDR3: CSVGQGSSSSEQYF
size: once; J: TRBJ1-6; length: 15; D: -; V: TRBV7-9; DNA: TGTGCCAGCAGCTTAGCGCTAGCCAGTTATTCACCCCTCCACTTT; CDR3: CASSLALASYSPLHF
size: -; J: TRBJ1-2; length: 15; D: TRBD1; V: TRBV7-9; DNA: TGTGCCAGCAGCCCGAGGACAGGATCCAACTATGGCTACACCTTC; CDR3: CASSPRTGSNYGYTF
size: -; J: TRBJ2-7; length: 15; D: TRBD1; V: TRBV5-6; DNA: TGTGCCAGCAGCACCCACAGGGGGTCGCGGGTCGAGCAGTACTTC; CDR3: CASSTHRGSRVEQYF